The 3 T cell receptor beta chains listed next were all sequenced from one sample in a study of regulatory T cells in long-lasting Graves disease. Time point described: newly diagnosed GD, antithyroid drugs for less than 3 months. Generation of the TCR library employed RNA extracted from PBMCs. Construction of TCR beta libraries relied on iRepertoire HTBI primers and on Arm-PCR targeting CDR3 regions. In TCRdb, the multiplex PCR reads were re-called with MiXCR into one record per CDR3 protein. Of 200,000 to 300,000 distinct CDR3 sequences in the sample, around 20% were seen once. Sequencing used peripheral blood mononuclear cells (PBMCs), obtained at new diagnosis, from a patient treated with antithyroid drugs. The source is a female donor with Graves disease.

This clonotype has more than one count but fewer than ten. This chain connects TRBV19 to TRBJ1-2; possible D gene TRBD1, 5 bases. V was shortened by 7 bases and J by 7 bases, with 16 bases between the two germline ends. In germline, CDR1 is LNHDA, CDR2 SQIVND (reference sequence). The CDR3 totals 13 residues. As DNA, the CDR3 is TGTGCCAGTACCGACCAGGGTATTAGTGGCTACACCTTC. This translates into CASTDQGISGYTF.

The V call is TRBV30, the J call TRBJ1-4; D remains ambiguous. The CDR3 loop spans 14 amino acids. Germline V CDR1 and CDR2: GTSNPN, SVGIG (reference sequence). With 1 base removed from V and 7 bases from J, the gap between germline ends came to 13 bases. The CDR3 sequence: CAWSDSSWAEKLFF. CDR3 nucleotide sequence: TGTGCCTGGAGTGATTCCTCGTGGGCTGAAAAACTGTTTTTT.

This clonotype was counted ten times or more. V gene TRBV4-2 combines with J gene TRBJ2-3, with 8 bases identical to TRBD2. The CDR3 covers 15 residues. CDR1 is LGHNA and CDR2 is YNFKEQ in the germline V gene. V gave up 0 bases and J gave up 1 base; unmatched junction bases: 0. CDR3 loop: CASSQDGGGTDTQYF. In DNA form, the CDR3 reads TGTGCCAGCAGCCAAGACGGGGGGGGCACAGATACGCAGTATTTT.